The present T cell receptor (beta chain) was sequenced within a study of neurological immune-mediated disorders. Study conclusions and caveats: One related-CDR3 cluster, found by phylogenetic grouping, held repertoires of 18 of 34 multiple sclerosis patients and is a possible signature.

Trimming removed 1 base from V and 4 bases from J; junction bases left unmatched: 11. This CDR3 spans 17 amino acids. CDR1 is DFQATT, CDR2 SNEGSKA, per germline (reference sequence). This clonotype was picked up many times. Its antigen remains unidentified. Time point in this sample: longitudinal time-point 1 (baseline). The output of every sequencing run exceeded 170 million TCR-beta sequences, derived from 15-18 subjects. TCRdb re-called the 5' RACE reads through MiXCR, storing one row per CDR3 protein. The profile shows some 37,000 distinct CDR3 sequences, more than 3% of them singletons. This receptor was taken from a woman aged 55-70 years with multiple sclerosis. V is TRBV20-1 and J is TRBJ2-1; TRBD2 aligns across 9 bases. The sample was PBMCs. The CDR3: CSARGTPASGVYNEQFF. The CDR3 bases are TGCAGTGCTAGAGGGACCCCGGCTAGCGGGGTTTACAATGAGCAGTTCTTC.